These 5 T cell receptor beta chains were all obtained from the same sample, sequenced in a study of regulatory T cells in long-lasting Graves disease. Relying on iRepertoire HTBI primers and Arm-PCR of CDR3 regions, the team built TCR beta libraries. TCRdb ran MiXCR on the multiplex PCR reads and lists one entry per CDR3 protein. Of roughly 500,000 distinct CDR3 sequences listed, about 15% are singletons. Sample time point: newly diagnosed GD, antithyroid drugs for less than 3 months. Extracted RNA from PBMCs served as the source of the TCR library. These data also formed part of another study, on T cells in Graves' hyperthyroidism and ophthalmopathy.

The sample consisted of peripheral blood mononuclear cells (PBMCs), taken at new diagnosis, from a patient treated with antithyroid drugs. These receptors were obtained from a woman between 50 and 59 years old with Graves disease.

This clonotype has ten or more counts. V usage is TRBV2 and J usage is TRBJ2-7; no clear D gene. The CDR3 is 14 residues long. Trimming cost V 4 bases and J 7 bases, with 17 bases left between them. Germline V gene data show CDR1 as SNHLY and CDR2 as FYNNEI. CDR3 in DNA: TGTGCCAGCAGTGCGGGTAGCCCGAGCGAAGAGCAGTACTTC. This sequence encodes CASSAGSPSEEQYF.

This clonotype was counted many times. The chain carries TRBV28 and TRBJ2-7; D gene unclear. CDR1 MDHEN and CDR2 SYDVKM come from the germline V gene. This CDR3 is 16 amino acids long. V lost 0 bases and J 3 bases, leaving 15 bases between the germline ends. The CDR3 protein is CASSLWETRKYYEQYF. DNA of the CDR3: TGTGCCAGCAGTTTATGGGAGACTCGTAAATACTACGAGCAGTACTTC.

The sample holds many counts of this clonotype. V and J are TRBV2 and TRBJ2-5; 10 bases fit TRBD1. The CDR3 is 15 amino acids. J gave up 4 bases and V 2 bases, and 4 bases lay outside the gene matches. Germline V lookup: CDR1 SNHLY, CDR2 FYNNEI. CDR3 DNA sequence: TGTGCCAGCAGTGAACTGAGGGACAGGGGAGAGACCCAGTACTTC. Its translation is CASSELRDRGETQYF. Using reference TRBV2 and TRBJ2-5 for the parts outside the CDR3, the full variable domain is EPEVTQTPSHQVTQMGQEVILRCVPISNHLYFYWYRQILGQKVEFLVSFYNNEISEKSEIFDDQFSVERPDGSNFTLKIRSTKLEDSAMYFCASSELRDRGETQYFGPGTRLLVL.

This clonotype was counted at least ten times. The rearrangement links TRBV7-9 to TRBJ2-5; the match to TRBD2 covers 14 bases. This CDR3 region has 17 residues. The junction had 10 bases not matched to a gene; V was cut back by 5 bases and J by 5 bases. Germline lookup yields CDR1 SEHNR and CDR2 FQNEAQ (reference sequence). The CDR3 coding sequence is TGTGCCAGCAGCCCCAAAACCGGGACTAGCGGGAGCGAGACCCAGTACTTC. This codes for CASSPKTGTSGSETQYF.

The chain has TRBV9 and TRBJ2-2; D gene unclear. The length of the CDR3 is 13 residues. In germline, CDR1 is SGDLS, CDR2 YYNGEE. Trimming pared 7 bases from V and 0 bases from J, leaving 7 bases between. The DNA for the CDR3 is TGTGCCAGCGGGGAAACGAACACCGGGGAGCTGTTTTTT. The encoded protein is CASGETNTGELFF.